The rows below give T cell receptor beta chains drawn from one sample of a study of breast tumors, draining lymph nodes, adjacent tissues. TCRdb independently ran MiXCR on the multiplex PCR reads; one entry per CDR3 protein. The table has approximately 20,000 distinct CDR3 sequences, over 40% seen once. Sequenced: breast tumor tissue. These receptors came from a female donor with breast cancer. Some clones in this sample may be carry-over from other donors' samples. CDR3s include the opening cysteine and the closing phenylalanine or tryptophan. Each record gives: clone size, V gene, D gene, J gene, CDR3 protein, CDR3 DNA. A D gene is named only where the DNA matches it firmly. Size is omitted from some rows. Given values are once, few, many or a class for expanded clones.

size: .; V: TRBV6-5; D: TRBD1; J: TRBJ1-4; CDR3: CASSFRDRGLEKLFF; DNA: TGTGCCAGCAGTTTCCGGGACAGGGGATTAGAAAAACTGTTTTTT
size: few; V: TRBV3-1; D: .; J: TRBJ1-3; CDR3: CASSQVGNMHTIYF; DNA: TGTGCCAGCAGCCAAGTAGGGAATATGCACACCATATATTTT
size: many; V: TRBV9; D: .; J: TRBJ1-5; CDR3: CASSTRSQPQHF; DNA: TGTGCCAGCAGCACCCGAAGTCAGCCCCAGCATTTT
size: many; V: TRBV20-1; D: .; J: TRBJ2-7; CDR3: CSARVDSNPYEQYF; DNA: TGCAGTGCTAGAGTCGACTCTAATCCCTACGAGCAGTACTTC
size: many; V: TRBV30; D: TRBD1; J: TRBJ2-5; CDR3: CAWSVRGGFETQYF; DNA: TGTGCCTGGAGTGTACGAGGGGGCTTTGAGACCCAGTACTTC
size: many; V: TRBV30; D: TRBD1; J: TRBJ2-7; CDR3: CACPGTGPNEQYF; DNA: TGTGCCTGCCCCGGGACAGGACCTAACGAGCAGTACTTC
size: many; V: TRBV6-6; D: .; J: TRBJ1-3; CDR3: CASSHPRTGNTIYF; DNA: TGTGCCAGCAGTCACCCCCGGACTGGAAACACCATATATTTT
size: .; V: TRBV20-1; D: TRBD1; J: TRBJ1-5; CDR3: CSAPTGVNQPQHF; DNA: TGCAGCGCCCCCACAGGGGTCAATCAGCCCCAGCATTTT
size: once; V: TRBV6-5; D: TRBD1; J: TRBJ1-6; CDR3: CASSWPGGPYNPPLHF; DNA: TGTGCCAGTAGTTGGCCAGGGGGCCCCTATAATCCACCCCTCCACTTT
size: many; V: TRBV20-1; D: TRBD1; J: TRBJ2-4; CDR3: CSAGTGRRGIQYF; DNA: TGCAGTGCCGGGACAGGGAGAAGAGGCATTCAGTACTTC
size: .; V: TRBV12-3/TRBV12-4; D: .; J: TRBJ2-1; CDR3: CASSLSWGATYNEQFF; DNA: TGTGCCAGCAGTTTATCTTGGGGAGCAACGTACAATGAGCAGTTCTTC
size: once; V: TRBV9; D: TRBD2; J: TRBJ2-1; CDR3: CASSVNSGQQFF; DNA: TGTGCCAGCAGCGTTAATAGCGGGCAGCAGTTCTTC
size: few; V: TRBV5-1; D: .; J: TRBJ1-5; CDR3: CASSLGVNSNQPQHF; DNA: TGCGCCAGCAGCTTGGGGGTCAATAGCAATCAGCCCCAGCATTTT
size: once; V: TRBV12-3/TRBV12-4; D: .; J: TRBJ1-4; CDR3: CTSSPRQGNEKLFF; DNA: TGTACCAGCAGCCCTCGGCAGGGAAATGAAAAACTGTTTTTT
size: .; V: TRBV20-1; D: .; J: TRBJ1-1; CDR3: CSARASLRAEAFF; DNA: TGCAGTGCTAGAGCCTCCCTTAGGGCTGAAGCTTTCTTT
size: many; V: TRBV28; D: .; J: TRBJ2-1; CDR3: CASSFGYNEQFF; DNA: TGTGCCAGCAGTTTCGGGTACAATGAGCAGTTCTTC
size: many; V: TRBV20-1; D: TRBD2; J: TRBJ2-5; CDR3: CSASTAGEEATQYF; DNA: TGCAGTGCTAGTACGGCGGGAGAGGAAGCGACCCAGTACTTC
size: many; V: TRBV20-1; D: TRBD1; J: TRBJ2-7; CDR3: CSARGTGGYEQYF; DNA: TGCAGTGCTAGAGGGACAGGGGGCTACGAGCAGTACTTC
size: .; V: TRBV2; D: .; J: TRBJ2-7; CDR3: CASSEVWGSAYEQYF; DNA: TGTGCCAGCAGTGAAGTTTGGGGTAGTGCCTACGAGCAGTACTTC
size: .; V: TRBV30; D: TRBD2; J: TRBJ2-1; CDR3: CAWNFGTSGIYNEQFF; DNA: TGTGCCTGGAACTTCGGGACTAGCGGAATCTACAATGAGCAGTTCTTC
size: .; V: TRBV11-1; D: TRBD1; J: TRBJ1-4; CDR3: CASSHPRGPNNEKLFF; DNA: TGTGCCAGCAGCCATCCTAGGGGGCCGAATAATGAAAAACTGTTTTTT
size: .; V: TRBV20-1; D: .; J: TRBJ2-1; CDR3: CSAREGGDKWDEQFF; DNA: TGCAGTGCTAGAGAGGGCGGGGACAAATGGGATGAGCAGTTCTTC
size: many; V: TRBV11-1; D: .; J: TRBJ2-5; CDR3: CASRRDIGVETQYF; DNA: TGTGCCAGCAGGAGAGATATAGGGGTTGAGACCCAGTACTTC
size: medium-sized; V: TRBV20-1; D: .; J: TRBJ2-3; CDR3: CSASQFPGGMSTDTQYF; DNA: TGCAGTGCTAGCCAATTCCCCGGCGGGATGTCGACAGATACGCAGTATTTT
size: many; V: TRBV19; D: .; J: TRBJ2-2; CDR3: CASTVRNTGELFF; DNA: TGTGCCAGTACAGTGAGGAACACCGGGGAGCTGTTTTTT
size: many; V: TRBV4-1; D: .; J: TRBJ2-1; CDR3: CASSQDYMTMGNNEQFF; DNA: TGCGCCAGCAGCCAAGATTACATGACTATGGGAAACAATGAGCAGTTCTTC
size: .; V: TRBV6-2/TRBV6-3; D: TRBD2; J: TRBJ2-5; CDR3: CASRELAGGSGQETQYF; DNA: TGTGCCAGCCGGGAATTAGCGGGAGGGTCGGGCCAAGAGACCCAGTACTTC
size: .; V: TRBV24-1; D: TRBD1; J: TRBJ2-2; CDR3: CATRSGTGGDTGELFF; DNA: TGTGCCACCAGATCCGGGACAGGGGGCGACACCGGGGAGCTGTTTTTT
size: .; V: TRBV2; D: .; J: TRBJ1-6; CDR3: CASRDTQSSYNSPLHF; DNA: TGTGCCAGCAGAGATACACAGAGCTCCTATAATTCACCCCTCCACTTT
size: .; V: TRBV20-1; D: TRBD2; J: TRBJ2-1; CDR3: CSARTSGGAYNEQFF; DNA: TGCAGTGCTCGGACTAGCGGGGGCGCCTACAATGAGCAGTTCTTC
size: once; V: TRBV11-2; D: .; J: TRBJ1-4; CDR3: CASSLIGQGEKLFF; DNA: TGTGCCAGCAGCTTAATTGGGCAAGGAGAAAAACTGTTTTTT
size: once; V: TRBV6-1; D: .; J: TRBJ2-1; CDR3: CASISAEYYNEQFF; DNA: TGTGCCAGCATTTCAGCGGAATACTACAATGAGCAGTTCTTC
size: .; V: TRBV7-8; D: .; J: TRBJ2-2; CDR3: CASSLGPGYEQYFGELFF; DNA: .
size: .; V: TRBV14; D: .; J: TRBJ1-2; CDR3: CAGSQITGAHTF; DNA: TGTGCCGGCAGCCAAATTACTGGGGCCCACACCTTC
size: many; V: TRBV6-1; D: TRBD1; J: TRBJ1-6; CDR3: CATGQGSSPLHF; DNA: TGTGCCACGGGACAGGGAAGCTCACCCCTCCACTTT
size: once; V: TRBV20-1; D: .; J: TRBJ2-7; CDR3: CSAREGTRLYEQYF; DNA: TGCAGTGCTAGAGAGGGCACTCGGCTATACGAGCAGTACTTC
size: .; V: TRBV7-2; D: TRBD1; J: TRBJ1-2; CDR3: CASSPHGDSYGYSF; DNA: TGTGCCAGCAGCCCCCACGGGGACAGCTATGGTTATTCCTTC
size: .; V: TRBV20-1; D: TRBD2; J: TRBJ2-1; CDR3: CSARPGLAGSYEQFF; DNA: TGCAGTGCTAGACCGGGACTAGCGGGGTCGTATGAGCAGTTCTTC
size: medium-sized; V: TRBV11-2; D: .; J: TRBJ1-2; CDR3: CASSLDSRQANYGYTF; DNA: TGTGCCAGCAGCTTAGATAGTAGACAGGCGAACTATGGCTACACCTTC
size: .; V: TRBV20-1; D: TRBD2; J: TRBJ2-2; CDR3: CSARTSGRAAGELFF; DNA: TGCAGTGCTCGGACTAGCGGGAGGGCCGCCGGGGAGCTGTTTTTT
size: once; V: TRBV7-2; D: TRBD2; J: TRBJ2-5; CDR3: CASSLQRGRETQYF; DNA: TGTGCCAGCAGCTTGCAGCGGGGGCGAGAGACCCAGTACTTC
size: once; V: TRBV27; D: .; J: TRBJ2-1; CDR3: CASSDYQGNEQFF; DNA: TGTGCCAGCAGTGACTACCAGGGCAATGAGCAGTTCTTC
size: many; V: TRBV6-5; D: TRBD2; J: TRBJ2-1; CDR3: CASSHSGTSGKGEQFF; DNA: TGTGCCAGCAGTCACTCCGGGACTAGCGGGAAGGGTGAGCAGTTCTTC
size: .; V: TRBV7-9; D: TRBD1; J: TRBJ1-2; CDR3: CASSPPTGNGGQKDYGYTF; DNA: TGTGCCAGCAGTCCTCCGACAGGGAACGGCGGTCAAAAGGACTATGGCTACACCTTC
size: .; V: TRBV7-9; D: .; J: TRBJ2-7; CDR3: CASSGINYEQYF; DNA: TGTGCCAGCAGCGGCATAAACTACGAGCAGTACTTC
size: .; V: TRBV20-1; D: TRBD1; J: TRBJ1-2; CDR3: CSARGDSQGYTF; DNA: TGCAGTGCTAGGGGGGACAGTCAAGGCTACACCTTC
size: .; V: TRBV7-2; D: .; J: TRBJ2-2; CDR3: CASSLVGAGELFF; DNA: TGTGCCAGCAGCTTAGTCGGGGCCGGGGAGCTGTTTTTT
size: many; V: TRBV9; D: TRBD2; J: TRBJ2-5; CDR3: CASSVGTTQETQYF; DNA: TGTGCCAGCAGCGTCGGGACTACCCAAGAGACCCAGTACTTC
size: .; V: TRBV10-3; D: TRBD2; J: TRBJ2-3; CDR3: CAISDGGSTDTQYF; DNA: TGTGCCATCAGTGACGGGGGGAGCACAGATACGCAGTATTTT
size: .; V: TRBV6-5; D: TRBD1; J: TRBJ1-1; CDR3: CASSYSRGHTEAFF; DNA: TGTGCCAGCAGTTACTCGAGGGGGCACACTGAAGCTTTCTTT
size: large; V: TRBV4-1; D: .; J: TRBJ2-5; CDR3: CASSQVSTPWETQYF; DNA: TGCGCCAGCAGCCAAGTTTCCACACCGTGGGAGACCCAGTACTTC